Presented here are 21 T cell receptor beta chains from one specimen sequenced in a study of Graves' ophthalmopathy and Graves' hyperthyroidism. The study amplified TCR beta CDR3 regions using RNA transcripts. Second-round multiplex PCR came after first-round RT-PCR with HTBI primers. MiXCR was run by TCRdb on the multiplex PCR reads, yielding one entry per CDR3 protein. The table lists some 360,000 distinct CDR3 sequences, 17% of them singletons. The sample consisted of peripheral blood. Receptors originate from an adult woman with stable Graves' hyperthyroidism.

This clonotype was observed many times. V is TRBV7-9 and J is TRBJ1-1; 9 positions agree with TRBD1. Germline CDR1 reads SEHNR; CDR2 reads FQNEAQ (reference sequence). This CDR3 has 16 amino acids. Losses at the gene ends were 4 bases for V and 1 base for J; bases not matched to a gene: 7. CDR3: CASSSTGGNRNTEAFF. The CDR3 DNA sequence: TGTGCCAGCAGCTCGACAGGGGGAAACAGGAACACTGAAGCTTTCTTT.

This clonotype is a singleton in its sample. CDR3 sequence: CASSTNNYGYTF. DNA of the CDR3: TGTGCCAGCAGCACAAACAACTATGGCTACACCTTC. This chain connects TRBV2 to TRBJ1-2; D remains ambiguous. The CDR3 has 12 amino acids. The germline V and J ends were trimmed by 6 bases and 2 bases, with 7 bases remaining between them. Germline CDR1 reads SNHLY; CDR2 reads FYNNEI.

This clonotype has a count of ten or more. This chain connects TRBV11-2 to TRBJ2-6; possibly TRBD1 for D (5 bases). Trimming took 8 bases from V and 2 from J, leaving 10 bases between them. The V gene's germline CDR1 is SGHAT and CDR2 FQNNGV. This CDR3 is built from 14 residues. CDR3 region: CASLDSAGANVLTF. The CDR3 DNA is TGTGCCAGCCTAGACAGTGCTGGGGCCAACGTCCTGACTTTC.

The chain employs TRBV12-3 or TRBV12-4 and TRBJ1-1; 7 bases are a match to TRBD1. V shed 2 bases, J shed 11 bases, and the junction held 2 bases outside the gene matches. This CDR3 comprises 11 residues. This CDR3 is CASSLPQGAFF. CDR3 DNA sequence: TGTGCCAGCAGTTTACCACAGGGGGCTTTCTTT.

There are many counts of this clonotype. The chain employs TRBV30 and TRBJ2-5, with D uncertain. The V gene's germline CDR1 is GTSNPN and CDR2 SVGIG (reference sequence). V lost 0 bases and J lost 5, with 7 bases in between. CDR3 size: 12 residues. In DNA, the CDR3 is TGTGCCTGGAGTGTACAGTTCGAGACCCAGTACTTC. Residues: CAWSVQFETQYF.

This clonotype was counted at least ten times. This CDR3 is CASSLKGGSGTAIYEQYF. Here the CDR3 DNA reads TGTGCCAGCAGTTTGAAGGGGGGTTCCGGGACAGCGATCTACGAGCAGTACTTC. This chain joins TRBV12-3 or TRBV12-4 and TRBJ2-7; maybe TRBD1 (7 bases). The CDR3 length is 18 residues. Trimming cost V 3 bases and J 3 bases, with 24 bases left between them.

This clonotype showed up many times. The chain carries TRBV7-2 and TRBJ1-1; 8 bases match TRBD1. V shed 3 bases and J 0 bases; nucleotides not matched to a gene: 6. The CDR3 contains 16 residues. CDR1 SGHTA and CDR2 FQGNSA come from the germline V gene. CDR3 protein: CASSLMRTGMNTEAFF. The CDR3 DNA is TGTGCCAGCAGCTTGATGAGGACAGGGATGAACACTGAAGCTTTCTTT.

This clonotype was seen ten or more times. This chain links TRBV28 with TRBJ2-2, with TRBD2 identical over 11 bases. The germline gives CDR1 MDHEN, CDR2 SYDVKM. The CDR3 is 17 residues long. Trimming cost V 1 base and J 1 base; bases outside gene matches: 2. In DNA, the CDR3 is TGTGCCAGCAGTTTATCTAGCGGGAGGTTGAACACCGGGGAGCTGTTTTTT. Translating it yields CASSLSSGRLNTGELFF.

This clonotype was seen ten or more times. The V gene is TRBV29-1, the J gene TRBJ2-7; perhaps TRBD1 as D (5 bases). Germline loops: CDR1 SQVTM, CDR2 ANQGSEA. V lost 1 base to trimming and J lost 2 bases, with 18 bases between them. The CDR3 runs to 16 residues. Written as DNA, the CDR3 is TGCAGCGTTGAAGGTCGGGTAGGGGCGGCAACCTACGAGCAGTACTTC. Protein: CSVEGRVGAATYEQYF.

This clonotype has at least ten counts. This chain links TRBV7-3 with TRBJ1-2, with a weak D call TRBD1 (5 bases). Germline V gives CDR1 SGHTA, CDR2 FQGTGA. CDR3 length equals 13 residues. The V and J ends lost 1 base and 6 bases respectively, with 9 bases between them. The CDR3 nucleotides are TGTGCCAGCAGCTTAAACCAGGGAAATGGCTACACCTTC. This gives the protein CASSLNQGNGYTF.

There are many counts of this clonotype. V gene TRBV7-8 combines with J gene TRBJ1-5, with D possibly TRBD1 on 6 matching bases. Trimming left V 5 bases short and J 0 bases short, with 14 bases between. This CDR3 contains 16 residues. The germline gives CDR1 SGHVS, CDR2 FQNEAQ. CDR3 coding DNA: TGTGCCAGCAGCCCAGAGGGGGGGTATAGCAATCAGCCCCAGCATTTT. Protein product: CASSPEGGYSNQPQHF.

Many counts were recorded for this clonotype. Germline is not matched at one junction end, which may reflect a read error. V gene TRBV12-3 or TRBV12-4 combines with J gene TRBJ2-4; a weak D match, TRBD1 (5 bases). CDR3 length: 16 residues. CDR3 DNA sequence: TGTGCCAGCAGTTTCGTATCCCGTATGGGGCCGGACATTAAGTACTTC. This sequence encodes CASSFVSRMGPDIKYF.

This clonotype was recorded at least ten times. The CDR3 DNA reads TGTGCCACCAGCCCTTGGGGTGGGGGCTACACCTTC. Encoded protein: CATSPWGGGYTF. V gene TRBV15 combines with J gene TRBJ1-2; D remains ambiguous. This CDR3 spans 12 amino acids. V was shortened by 5 bases and J by 8 bases, with 12 bases between the two germline ends. CDR1 and CDR2 from the germline V gene are LNHNV and YYDKDF (reference sequence).

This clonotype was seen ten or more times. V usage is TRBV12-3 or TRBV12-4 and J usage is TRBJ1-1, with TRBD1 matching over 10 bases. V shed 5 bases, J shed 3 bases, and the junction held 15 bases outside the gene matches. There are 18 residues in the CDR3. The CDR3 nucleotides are TGTGCCAGCAGTAAAAGGACAGGGGGAAAAGGGCTGGACACTGAAGCTTTCTTT. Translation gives CASSKRTGGKGLDTEAFF.

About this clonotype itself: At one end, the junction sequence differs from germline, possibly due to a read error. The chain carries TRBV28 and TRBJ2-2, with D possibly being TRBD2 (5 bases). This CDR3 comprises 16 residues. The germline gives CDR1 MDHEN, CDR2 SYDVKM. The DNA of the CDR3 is TGTGCCAGTAGCTCGCCTCGCGCTGCGAGAACCGGGGAGCTGTGTTTT. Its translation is CASSSPRAARTGELCF.

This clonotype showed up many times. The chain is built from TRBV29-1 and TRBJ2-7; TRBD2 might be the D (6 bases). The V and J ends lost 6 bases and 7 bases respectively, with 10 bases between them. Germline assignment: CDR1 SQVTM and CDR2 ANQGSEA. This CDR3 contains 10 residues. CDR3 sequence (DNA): TGCAGCGTCCTGGAGGGGGAGCAGTACTTC. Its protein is CSVLEGEQYF.

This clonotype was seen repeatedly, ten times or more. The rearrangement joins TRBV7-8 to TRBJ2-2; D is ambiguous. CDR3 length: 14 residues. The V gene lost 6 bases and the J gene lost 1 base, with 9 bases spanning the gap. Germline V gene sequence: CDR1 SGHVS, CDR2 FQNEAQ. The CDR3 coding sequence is TGTGCCAGCAGGAAAGGCGAGAACACCGGGGAGCTGTTTTTT. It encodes CASRKGENTGELFF.

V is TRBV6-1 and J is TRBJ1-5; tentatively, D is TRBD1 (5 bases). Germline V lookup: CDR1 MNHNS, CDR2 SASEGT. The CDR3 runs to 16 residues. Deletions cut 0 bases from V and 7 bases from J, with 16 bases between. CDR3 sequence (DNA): TGTGCCAGCAGTGAAGCCCAAGGAAAGGGGTGGCAGCCCCAGCATTTT. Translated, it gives CASSEAQGKGWQPQHF.

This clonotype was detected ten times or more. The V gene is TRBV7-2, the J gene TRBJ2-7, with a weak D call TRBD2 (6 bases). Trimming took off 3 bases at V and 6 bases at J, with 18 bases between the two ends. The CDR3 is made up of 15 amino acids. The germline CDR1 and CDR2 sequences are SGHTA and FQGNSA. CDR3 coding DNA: TGTGCCAGCAGCTTGGAGGGTCGGGACTTTCGCGAGCAGTACTTC. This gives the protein CASSLEGRDFREQYF.

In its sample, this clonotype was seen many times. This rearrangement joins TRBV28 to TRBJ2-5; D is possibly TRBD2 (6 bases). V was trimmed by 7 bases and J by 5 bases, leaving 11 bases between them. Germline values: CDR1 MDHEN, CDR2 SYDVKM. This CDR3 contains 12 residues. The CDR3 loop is CASTAGGETQYF. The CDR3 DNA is TGTGCCAGCACCGCTGGGGGGGAGACCCAGTACTTC.

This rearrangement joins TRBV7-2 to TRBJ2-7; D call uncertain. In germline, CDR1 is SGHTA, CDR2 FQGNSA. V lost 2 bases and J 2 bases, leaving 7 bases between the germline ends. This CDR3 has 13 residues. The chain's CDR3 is CASSLRWAYEQYF. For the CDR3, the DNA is TGTGCCAGCAGCTTAAGGTGGGCCTACGAGCAGTACTTC.